The rows below give T cell receptor beta chains drawn from one sample of a study of T-cell memory formation after mild COVID-19. TCRdb re-called the 5' RACE reads through MiXCR, storing one row per CDR3 protein. The repertoire holds about 320,000 distinct CDR3 sequences, with 14% as singletons. The sample was PBMCs or a T cell subset sorted from them (not recorded which). These TCRs come from a man aged 18 to 35 who had mild COVID-19 (a few samples of this study predate the infection). Cell type and time point are not known. Each CDR3 is given with its conserved first and last residue. D genes are given only for firm matches. Expanded clones are given a class, and other clones once, few, many or no size at all.

cdr3_aa	cdr3_nt	v_call	cdr3_length	d_call	clone_size	j_call
CASSLAGSDRGAIGELFF	TGCGCCAGCAGCTTGGCAGGTTCGGACAGGGGAGCAATCGGGGAGCTGTTTTTT	TRBV5-1	18	TRBD1	few	TRBJ2-2
CASSYSIEGNNEQFF	TGTGCCAGCAGTTACTCGATAGAGGGGAACAATGAGCAGTTCTTC	TRBV6-6	15	.	few	TRBJ2-1
CASRDITPGGYTF	TGTGCCAGCAGGGATATTACCCCTGGAGGCTACACCTTC	TRBV7-2	13	.	.	TRBJ1-2
CSASGPNSYEQYF	TGCAGCGCCTCGGGACCTAACTCCTACGAGCAGTACTTC	TRBV20-1	13	.	.	TRBJ2-7
CSVRFPGTDTQYF	TGCAGCGTCCGTTTTCCTGGCACAGATACGCAGTATTTT	TRBV29-1	13	.	.	TRBJ2-3
CASSDSGDNGELFF	TGTGCCAGCAGTGACTCAGGGGATAACGGGGAGCTGTTTTTT	TRBV6-4	14	.	many	TRBJ2-2
CASSSSRGRNTEAFF	TGTGCCAGCAGCTCCTCGCGGGGCAGGAACACTGAAGCTTTCTTT	TRBV6-5	15	.	.	TRBJ1-1
CASSLGPGTSTYNEQFF	TGTGCCAGCAGCTTAGGACCCGGGACTTCGACCTACAATGAGCAGTTCTTC	TRBV11-2	17	.	medium-sized	TRBJ2-1
CASSWNGQAFNEQYF	TGTGCCAGCAGTTGGAATGGACAGGCGTTTAACGAGCAGTACTTC	TRBV6-2/TRBV6-3	15	TRBD1	.	TRBJ2-7
CASSSIDTGELFF	TGCGCCAGCAGCTCGATAGACACCGGGGAGCTGTTTTTT	TRBV5-1	13	.	.	TRBJ2-2
CALAGGAGEETQYF	TGTGCCCTGGCGGGTGGGGCCGGTGAAGAGACCCAGTACTTC	TRBV7-9	14	.	.	TRBJ2-5
CASRLQGQKAFF	TGTGCCAGCAGACTCCAAGGTCAAAAAGCTTTCTTT	TRBV28	12	.	few	TRBJ1-1
CASSWSNSPLHF	TGTGCCAGCAGCTGGAGTAATTCACCCCTCCACTTT	TRBV5-6	12	.	few	TRBJ1-6
CASWRTGMEGEQYF	TGTGCCAGCTGGAGGACAGGGATGGAGGGCGAGCAGTACTTC	TRBV7-9	14	TRBD1	few	TRBJ2-7
CSARAWGGPGDTQYF	TGCAGTGCTAGAGCATGGGGGGGGCCGGGAGATACGCAGTATTTT	TRBV20-1	15	.	many	TRBJ2-3
CASSGGDSQETQYF	TGCGCCAGCAGCGGCGGGGACAGTCAAGAGACCCAGTACTTC	TRBV5-1	14	.	.	TRBJ2-5
CASSPLTAETQYF	TGTGCCAGCAGTCCGCTCACGGCGGAGACCCAGTACTTC	TRBV6-6	13	.	few	TRBJ2-5
CSARGILRALGTEAFF	TGCAGTGCTAGGGGAATCCTCAGAGCCTTGGGCACTGAAGCTTTCTTT	TRBV20-1	16	.	.	TRBJ1-1
CASSLPPGRGAFF	TGTGCCAGCAGCCTCCCACCCGGCAGGGGAGCTTTCTTT	TRBV12-3/TRBV12-4	13	.	.	TRBJ1-1
CASSSRTNSPLHF	TGTGCCAGCAGCTCTAGGACGAATTCACCCCTCCACTTT	TRBV7-2	13	.	.	TRBJ1-6
CASSLGTGTVETQYF	TGTGCCAGCAGCTTAGGGACAGGGACGGTAGAGACCCAGTACTTC	TRBV11-2	15	TRBD1	many	TRBJ2-5
CAWSVQGSGKLLF	TGTGCCTGGAGTGTACAGGGGAGCGGAAAACTGCTTTTT	TRBV30	13	TRBD1	.	TRBJ1-4
CSARGPSPTDTQYF	TGCAGTGCTAGAGGCCCCAGCCCCACAGATACGCAGTATTTT	TRBV20-1	14	.	few	TRBJ2-3
CASSRQTGPGYTF	TGTGCCAGCTCCCGCCAGACAGGGCCTGGCTACACCTTC	TRBV18	13	TRBD1	few	TRBJ1-2
CASRQPTARGDYNEQFF	TGTGCCAGCAGACAACCGACAGCTCGGGGGGACTACAATGAGCAGTTCTTC	TRBV6-5	17	TRBD2	.	TRBJ2-1
CSARLRGFGETQYF	TGCAGTGCTAGGCTACGTGGATTTGGAGAGACCCAGTACTTC	TRBV20-1	14	.	few	TRBJ2-5
CSVLEATEAFF	TGCAGCGTCCTCGAAGCAACTGAAGCTTTCTTT	TRBV29-1	11	.	few	TRBJ1-1
CASSYSGIYNQPQHF	TGTGCCAGCAGTTACTCGGGCATTTACAATCAGCCCCAGCATTTT	TRBV6-5	15	.	.	TRBJ1-5
CASSLAGQGRSNYGYTF	TGTGCCAGCAGCTTAGCGGGACAGGGGAGGTCTAACTATGGCTACACCTTC	TRBV7-2	17	TRBD1	.	TRBJ1-2
CASSNRQGLNYGYTF	TGTGCCAGCAGCAACAGACAGGGACTAAACTATGGCTACACCTTC	TRBV3-1	15	TRBD1	.	TRBJ1-2
CASSLIMAGELFF	TGTGCCAGCAGTTTAATAATGGCCGGGGAGCTGTTTTTT	TRBV28	13	.	many	TRBJ2-2
CASSLGPEWGAFF	TGTGCCAGCAGCTTAGGCCCAGAATGGGGAGCTTTCTTT	TRBV7-2	13	.	few	TRBJ1-1
CASSSYDGGLEAFF	TGTGCCAGCAGCTCTTATGATGGGGGCTTGGAAGCTTTCTTT	TRBV12-3/TRBV12-4	14	.	.	TRBJ1-1
CASSRVSYNSPLHF	TGTGCCAGCTCGCGGGTCTCCTATAATTCACCCCTCCACTTT	TRBV6-6	14	.	few	TRBJ1-6
CASRSGEVNTGELFF	TGTGCCAGCCGCTCAGGGGAGGTCAACACCGGGGAGCTGTTTTTT	TRBV9	15	.	.	TRBJ2-2
CSVPGRGDPYEQYF	TGCAGCGTTCCCGGTAGGGGGGACCCCTACGAGCAGTACTTC	TRBV29-1	14	.	few	TRBJ2-7
CASKRTSGGAKETQYF	TGTGCCAGCAAGCGGACTAGCGGGGGGGCTAAAGAGACCCAGTACTTC	TRBV3-1	16	TRBD2	.	TRBJ2-5
CASSLDYTEAFF	TGTGCCAGCAGCTTAGACTACACTGAAGCTTTCTTT	TRBV7-2	12	.	few	TRBJ1-1
CASSLGENTGELFF	TGTGCCAGCAGCCTCGGGGAGAACACCGGGGAGCTGTTTTTT	TRBV3-1	14	.	.	TRBJ2-2
CASSLRDTYSGNTIYF	TGTGCCAGCAGCCTCCGGGACACATACTCTGGAAACACCATATATTTT	TRBV11-1	16	.	.	TRBJ1-3
CASSPDQKWTQYF	TGTGCCAGCTCACCGGACCAGAAGTGGACCCAGTACTTC	TRBV18	13	.	.	TRBJ2-5
CATTIRGRGAPRGSRYNEQFF	TGTGCCACCACCATCCGCGGGAGGGGAGCACCGAGGGGTTCACGATACAATGAGCAGTTCTTC	TRBV15	21	TRBD2	.	TRBJ2-1